Following are 24 T cell receptor beta chains from one sample sequenced in a study of cytomegalovirus exposure and HLA in healthy donors. Primers: 60 Vbeta forward and 13 Jbeta reverse. Assay: immunoSEQ multiplex PCR; the TCRdb copy retains only in-frame clones and omits some. The profile shows 100,000 to 120,000 clones, roughly three quarters of them singletons. What was sequenced was PBMCs. All receptors come from a man aged 30 to 45 in good health and CMV-seropositive.

The V and J genes are TRBV6-1 and TRBJ1-2; D is undetermined. Germline values: CDR1 MNHNS, CDR2 SASEGT. The V and J ends lost 2 bases and 4 bases respectively, with 8 bases between them. The CDR3 runs 13 residues. CDR3 DNA sequence: TGTGCCAGCAGTGAACAGGTGATCTATGGCTACACCTTC. The encoded protein is CASSEQVIYGYTF.

The gene calls are TRBV9 and TRBJ1-5, with a possible D match to TRBD1 (5 bases). Per germline, CDR1 SGDLS and CDR2 YYNGEE. Trimming took 2 bases from V and 5 from J, leaving 11 bases between them. This CDR3 has 14 amino acids. CDR3 nucleotides: TGTGCCAGCAGCGTTGGGACGGGGGATCAGCCCCAGCATTTT. As protein: CASSVGTGDQPQHF.

The chain employs TRBV11-2 and TRBJ1-1; D perhaps matches TRBD1 (6 bases). Germline V gives CDR1 SGHAT, CDR2 FQNNGV. The CDR3 extends over 17 amino acids. V lost 3 bases and J lost 0, with 17 bases in between. As DNA, the CDR3 is TGTGCCAGCAGCTTTCGGGCAGGGGACCTAATGAACACTGAAGCTTTCTTT. This codes for CASSFRAGDLMNTEAFF.

The J gene is TRBJ2-1, the V gene TRBV7-6, with 7 bases lining up with TRBD2. Germline V lookup: CDR1 SGHVS, CDR2 FNYEAQ. The V gene end was trimmed by 4 bases and the J gene end by 10 bases; junction bases not matched to a gene: 10. The CDR3 consists of 14 residues. Here the CDR3 DNA reads TGTGCCAGCAGCTCTTCCCCCGCGCGGGGGGAGCAGTTCTTC. This codes for CASSSSPARGEQFF.

The J gene is TRBJ1-1, the V gene TRBV6-6; 7 nucleotides agree with TRBD1. Germline CDR1 and CDR2: MNHNY and SVGAGI (reference sequence). This CDR3 region has 14 residues. The J segment lost 2 bases and the V segment lost 6 bases, leaving 6 bases of the junction unmatched. CDR3 nucleotide sequence: TGTGCCAGCAGCTCCCGACAGGGCAACACTGAAGCTTTCTTT. Its translation is CASSSRQGNTEAFF.

The genes are TRBV6-6 and TRBJ2-1; 7 nucleotides match TRBD1. V lost 6 bases, J lost 6 bases, and 11 bases stayed unmatched. This CDR3 region has 15 residues. Per germline, CDR1 MNHNY and CDR2 SVGAGI (reference sequence). CDR3 nucleotide sequence: TGTGCCAGCAGCCATGACAGGGTGAGGGGCAATGAGCAGTTCTTC. It codes for CASSHDRVRGNEQFF.

The chain links TRBV7-2 to TRBJ1-2; TRBD1 matches 9 bases. The V gene end was trimmed by 5 bases and the J gene end by 4 bases; junction bases not matched to a gene: 5. CDR3 length: 14 amino acids. Germline V gives CDR1 SGHTA, CDR2 FQGNSA. The CDR3 DNA reads TGTGCCAGCAGCGTAGACAGGGGGGTCTATGGCTACACCTTC. Translation gives CASSVDRGVYGYTF.

This clone was observed a few times. This chain joins TRBV6-1 and TRBJ1-5; a possible D gene is TRBD1 (6 bases). Germline V CDR1 and CDR2: MNHNS, SASEGT. The CDR3 has 15 residues. Trimming removed 7 bases from V and 1 base from J, with 14 bases in between. The CDR3 region is CASTFIRGSNQPQHF. CDR3 bases: TGTGCCAGCACTTTCATCAGGGGAAGCAATCAGCCCCAGCATTTT.

This chain connects TRBV19 to TRBJ2-1; D may be TRBD2 (5 bases). Trimming stripped 6 bases from V and 2 bases from J, with 14 bases between. The length of the CDR3 is 15 residues. CDR1 and CDR2 (germline): LNHDA, SQIVND (reference sequence). The CDR3 DNA is TGTGCCAGTAGCCCAAATTACGGGACCTACAATGAGCAGTTCTTC. Translating it yields CASSPNYGTYNEQFF.

The chain recombines TRBV2 with TRBJ1-1; 10 nucleotides align to TRBD1. V lost 6 bases and J lost 7; bases outside the gene matches: 5. Per the germline V gene, CDR1 is SNHLY and CDR2 is FYNNEI. CDR3 length: 13 residues. The CDR3 loop is CASRGQGYGEAFF. CDR3 DNA sequence: TGTGCCAGCAGGGGACAGGGGTACGGTGAAGCTTTCTTT.

V and J are TRBV18 and TRBJ2-7; 10 bases are a match to TRBD1. V trimming: 4 bases; J trimming: 7 bases; junction bases outside the gene matches: 10. CDR3 length equals 15 residues. The germline gives CDR1 KGHSH, CDR2 LQKENI. The chain's CDR3 is CASSRYGTGAREQYF. CDR3 DNA sequence: TGTGCCAGCTCACGGTACGGGACAGGGGCAAGGGAGCAGTACTTC.

This clone occurred once. The chain is built from TRBV6-6 and TRBJ2-1, with 7 bases that match TRBD1. This CDR3 is 15 amino acids long. The germline gives CDR1 MNHNY, CDR2 SVGAGI (reference sequence). V dropped 2 bases and J dropped 5; count of bases not matched to a gene: 6. Here the CDR3 reads CASSYLTGWDNEQFF. The DNA of the CDR3 is TGTGCCAGCAGTTACCTGACAGGGTGGGACAATGAGCAGTTCTTC.

The chain carries TRBV5-5 and TRBJ1-2; 7 bases are shared with TRBD1. With V trimmed by 4 bases and J by 14 bases, 20 bases remained unmatched. This CDR3 is 15 amino acids long. Germline V gene data show CDR1 as SGHKS and CDR2 as YYEKEE (reference sequence). CDR3 in amino acids: CASSLRDRIIMARTF. The CDR3 nucleotides are TGTGCCAGCAGCCTAAGGGACAGAATAATTATGGCTAGAACCTTC.

The CDR3 region is CASSLMGSGGQETQYF. The CDR3 region has the DNA TGCGCCAGCAGCTTGATGGGTAGCGGGGGCCAAGAGACCCAGTACTTC. This rearrangement joins TRBV5-1 to TRBJ2-5; TRBD2 aligns across 9 bases. Germline loops: CDR1 SGHRS, CDR2 YFSETQ. The CDR3 is made up of 16 amino acids. The V gene end was trimmed by 1 base and the J gene end by 1 base; junction bases not matched to a gene: 5.

This clone has just one count. Here the CDR3 reads CASSLDRAGELFF. The CDR3, as DNA: TGCGCCAGCAGCTTGGACAGGGCCGGGGAGCTGTTTTTT. This chain links TRBV5-1 with TRBJ2-2; possible D gene TRBD1, 6 bases. V lost 0 bases and J lost 6, with 6 bases in between. Germline CDR1 reads SGHRS; CDR2 reads YFSETQ. This CDR3 is 13 amino acids long. The whole variable domain, filled in from reference TRBV5-1 and TRBJ2-2, reads KAGVTQTPRYLIKTRGQQVTLSCSPISGHRSVSWYQQTPGQGLQFLFEYFSETQRNKGNFPGRFSGRQFSNSRSEMNVSTLELGDSALYLCASSLDRAGELFFGEGSRLTVL.

This chain connects TRBV11-3 to TRBJ2-6; perhaps TRBD2 as D (7 bases). This CDR3 contains 16 residues. Germline CDR1 reads SGHNT; CDR2 reads YENEEA. Trimming took off 4 bases at V and 0 bases at J, with 10 bases between the two ends. CDR3 amino acids: CASSSGGTSGANVLTF. CDR3 sequence (DNA): TGTGCCAGCAGCTCGGGGGGCACCTCTGGGGCCAACGTCCTGACTTTC.

The gene calls are TRBV10-1 and TRBJ2-1, with no clear D. V was cut by 0 bases and J by 10 bases, with 7 bases left in between. The CDR3 has 12 residues. The germline CDR1 and CDR2 sequences are WNHNN and SYGVQD (reference sequence). CDR3 nucleotides: TGCGCCAGCAGTGAGTCCTCTAACGAGCAGTTCTTC. Its protein product is CASSESSNEQFF.

This chain joins TRBV29-1 and TRBJ2-7; 8 bases line up with TRBD2. The CDR3 consists of 14 residues. CDR1 is SQVTM, CDR2 ANQGSEA, per germline. V trimming: 4 bases; J trimming: 3 bases; junction bases outside the gene matches: 8. The CDR3 nucleotides are TGCAGCGTTGTGCAGCGGGGGACCAACTACGAGCAGTACTTC. This gives the protein CSVVQRGTNYEQYF.

This chain joins TRBV11-2 and TRBJ2-1; 14 bases fit TRBD2. The V and J ends lost 3 bases and 9 bases, in that order; junction bases with no gene match: 4. Germline-derived CDR1 and CDR2 are SGHAT and FQNNGV. The CDR3 length is 15 residues. The CDR3 DNA reads TGTGCCAGCAGCTTGACTAGCGGGGGGGGTTTTGAGCAGTTCTTC. Translation gives CASSLTSGGGFEQFF. The full variable domain, rest sourced from reference TRBV11-2 and TRBJ2-1, is EAGVAQSPRYKIIEKRQSVAFWCNPISGHATLYWYQQILGQGPKLLIQFQNNGVVDDSQLPKDRFSAERLKGVDSTLKIQPAKLEDSAVYLCASSLTSGGGFEQFFGPGTRLTVL.

V usage is TRBV10-3 and J usage is TRBJ2-7; 9 bases line up with TRBD1. CDR3 size: 13 residues. The V gene end was trimmed by 6 bases and the J gene end by 3 bases; junction bases not matched to a gene: 3. Germline loops: CDR1 ENHRY, CDR2 SYGVKD. The CDR3 is CAISWDRDYEQYF. The CDR3 DNA reads as TGTGCCATCAGCTGGGACAGGGACTACGAGCAGTACTTC.

V and J are TRBV2 and TRBJ2-3; possibly TRBD2 for D (6 bases). V was clipped by 3 bases and J by 5 bases, with 12 bases between them. Germline CDR1 SNHLY, CDR2 FYNNEI. The CDR3 is 14 amino acids. The CDR3 DNA is TGTGCCAGCAGTGAGGTGCTAGCGCGAGATACGCAGTATTTT. Translation: CASSEVLARDTQYF.

This chain's CDR3 is CASSLEAGMGEQPQHF. CDR3 DNA: TGTGCCAGCAGCTTAGAGGCGGGGATGGGAGAACAGCCCCAGCATTTT. V gene TRBV7-8 combines with J gene TRBJ1-5; no clear D. Deletions cut 1 base from V and 7 bases from J, with 17 bases between. CDR1 is SGHVS, CDR2 FQNEAQ, per germline. This CDR3 spans 16 amino acids.

J is TRBJ2-7 and V is TRBV7-9, with a weak D call TRBD2 (6 bases). The CDR3 totals 17 residues. The germline CDR1 and CDR2 sequences are SEHNR and FQNEAQ (reference sequence). The V end was cut by 5 bases, the J end by 2 bases, with 22 bases between. The CDR3: CASSLRRDSPPTYEQYF. The CDR3 DNA follows: TGTGCCAGCAGCCTCAGGAGGGATTCACCACCAACCTACGAGCAGTACTTC.

The chain links TRBV19 to TRBJ1-2; possibly TRBD1 for D (6 bases). V lost 4 bases to trimming and J lost 2 bases, with 8 bases between them. Germline V lookup: CDR1 LNHDA, CDR2 SQIVND (reference sequence). CDR3 length equals 13 residues. CDR3 in amino acids: CASSRTENYGYTF. In DNA, the CDR3 is TGTGCCAGTAGTAGGACAGAGAACTATGGCTACACCTTC.